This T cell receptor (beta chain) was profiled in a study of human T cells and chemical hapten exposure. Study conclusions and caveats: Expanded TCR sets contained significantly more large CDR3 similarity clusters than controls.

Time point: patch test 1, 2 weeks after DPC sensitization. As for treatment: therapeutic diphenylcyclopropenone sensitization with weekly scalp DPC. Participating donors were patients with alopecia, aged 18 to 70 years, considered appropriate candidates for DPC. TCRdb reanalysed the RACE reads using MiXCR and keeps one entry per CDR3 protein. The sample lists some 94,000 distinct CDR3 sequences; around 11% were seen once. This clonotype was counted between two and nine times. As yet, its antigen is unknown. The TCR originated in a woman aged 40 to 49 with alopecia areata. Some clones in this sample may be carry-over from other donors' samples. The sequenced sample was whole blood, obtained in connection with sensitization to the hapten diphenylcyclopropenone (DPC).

DNA for the CDR3: TGTGCCAGCAGCTTAACCCCGGGACAGGGGGACGAGCAGTACTTC. This codes for CASSLTPGQGDEQYF. This sequence joins TRBV5-5 and TRBJ2-7, with 11 bases matching TRBD1. Germline loops: CDR1 SGHKS, CDR2 YYEKEE (reference sequence). CDR3 length: 15 amino acids. J was trimmed by 5 bases and V by 2 bases; bases with no gene match: 6. The entire variable domain, with the rest obtained from reference TRBV5-5 and TRBJ2-7, is as follows: DAGVTQSPTHLIKTRGQQVTLRCSPISGHKSVSWYQQVLGQGPQFIFQYYEKEERGRGNFPDRFSARQFPNYSSELNVNALLLGDSALYLCASSLTPGQGDEQYFGPGTRLTVT.